This T cell receptor (beta chain) was retrieved from a study of shared clonotypes between healthy human individuals. Across the whole study: Every donor yielded three CD4 naive, three CD4 memory, two CD8 naive and one CD8 memory plate.

CDR1 SGHVS and CDR2 FNYEAQ come from the germline V gene. V dropped 1 base and J dropped 0; count of bases not matched to a gene: 5. The CDR3 covers 16 residues. Assay used: immunoSEQ multiplex PCR; TCRdb lists only in-frame clones, some missing. The sample has approximately 2,000,000 clones, 80% to 95% seen once. Overall study results and limits: The study found approximately 5% of naive CD4 clonotypes shared across several donors.

Naive CD8 cells comprised CD45RO-negative, CCR7-positively selected cells, excluding terminally differentiated effector memory CD45RA+ cells. All donors were Caucasian adults living in Nashville, Tennessee. This clone turned up a few times. The antigen is undetermined. The sequenced material came from naive CD8+ T cells from PBMCs. V gene TRBV7-6 combines with J gene TRBJ2-7, with 8 bases matching TRBD1. The TCR originated in a man younger than 35 in good health. Some clones in this sample may be carry-over from other donors' samples. In DNA, the CDR3 is TGTGCCAGCAGCTTAGATGGACAGGGCCACTCCTACGAGCAGTACTTC. This gives the protein CASSLDGQGHSYEQYF.